This TCR beta chain appears in the sequencing data of a study of cytomegalovirus exposure and HLA in healthy donors (dated by TCRdb to about 2017). About the study as a whole: According to a later analysis, one platform produced both the roughly 130 validation repertoires and the 666 repertoires of the first cohort. The study combined high-throughput TCR immunosequencing, statistical association of individual TCRs with disease status, and machine learning to predict cytomegalovirus infection status. The aim of the study was to test whether cataloging public T cell receptors could identify signatures of past pathogen exposure. Along with the roughly 700-subject first cohort, a separate validation cohort of 120 different subjects was used.

Results and caveats for the whole study, not just this receptor: Across donors, most TCR sequences were observed very rarely, whereas some public TCRs were present in many individuals. In both the original and validation cohorts, the classifier was reported to diagnose cytomegalovirus status with high specificity and sensitivity. According to the authors, the approach could potentially be generalized to other disease states and immunological phenotypes. A later analysis lacked HLA typing for the validation cohort, so it scored co-occurrence in that cohort across all 120 or so repertoires. Of the cluster scores, approximately 95% were above 0 in a later analysis, which found that TCRs clustered in the first cohort also tended to co-occur in the 130 or so validation repertoires. In vitro tests confirmed that a few of the cytomegalovirus-associated TCR beta chains recognize cytomegalovirus antigens. The study listed 150 to 200 TCR beta chains as associated with cytomegalovirus.

Unmatched junction bases come to 2, with V trimmed by 1 base and J by 5 bases. From cysteine to phenylalanine, the CDR3 is 15 amino acids long. Only CDR3 DNA remains: 45 bases, in frame from the first base. The germline V gene yields MGHRA for CDR1 and YSYEKL for CDR2. Library preparation used the immunoSEQ multiplex PCR assay. Per the authors' processing: A statistical classification framework was developed to diagnose cytomegalovirus status using the catalog of TCR beta chain sequences. This immuneACCESS table, as held by TCRdb, lists in-frame sequences with V and J called but not all clones. Of the missing ones, under half trace to an unresolved V gene in checked studies; the others have no known cause. Clone size and V and J calls were adopted from that table, with D and trimming inferred from the DNA. In all, the sample holds 150,000 to 200,000 clones, and 86% of those were seen once. The ten largest clones add up to more than 1.4% of the sample.

The donors were included in the validation cohort of roughly 130 subjects, a group kept apart from the roughly 680-subject first cohort. This clone was seen once. What antigen it recognizes has not been identified. No base-level quality is on record; no much larger clone is a single base apart. Sequences were obtained from PBMCs. The sequence was collected from a woman aged 18-30 years in good health and CMV-seronegative. Here the chain combines TRBV4-1 and TRBJ1-6; a stretch of 7 junction bases matches TRBD1. The CDR3 amino acid sequence is: CASSQGTGNNSPLHF. The sequenced DNA is TGCGCCAGCAGCCAAGGGACAGGCAATAATTCACCCCTCCACTTT.